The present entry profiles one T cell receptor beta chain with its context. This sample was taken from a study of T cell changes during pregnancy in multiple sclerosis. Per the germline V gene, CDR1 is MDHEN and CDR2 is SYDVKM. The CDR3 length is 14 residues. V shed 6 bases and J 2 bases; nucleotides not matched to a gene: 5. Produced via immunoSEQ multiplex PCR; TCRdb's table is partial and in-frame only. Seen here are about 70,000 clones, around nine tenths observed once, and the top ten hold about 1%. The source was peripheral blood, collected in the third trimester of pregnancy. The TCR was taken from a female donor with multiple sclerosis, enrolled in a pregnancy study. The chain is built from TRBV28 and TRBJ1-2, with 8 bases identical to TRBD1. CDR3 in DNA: TGTGCCAGCAGCTCCGGACAGGGAAACTATGGCTACACCTTC. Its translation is CASSSGQGNYGYTF.